A selection of T cell receptor beta chains follows, all from one sample in a study of vaccination and CD4 T cells after COVID-19. Antigens for these TCRs are unknown. TCRdb re-derived calls from the PCR reads in MiXCR, one entry per CDR3 protein. The sample has over 8,000 distinct CDR3 sequences, 55% to 75% seen once. Material: CD4+ T cells from blood, cultured in vitro. These receptor sequences come from a human donor who had recovered from COVID-19. CDR3s include the opening cysteine and the closing phenylalanine or tryptophan. Fields, in order: V gene, clone size, J gene, D gene, CDR3 protein, CDR3 DNA. The D gene is left open where the match is weak. Not every row has a clone size; where given, it reads once, few, many or a size class.

v_call: TRBV20-1; clone_size: once; j_call: TRBJ2-7; d_call: TRBD1; cdr3_aa: CSARVGRGYEQYF; cdr3_nt: TGCAGTGCTAGAGTGGGCAGGGGGTACGAGCAGTACTTC
v_call: TRBV10-3; clone_size: .; j_call: TRBJ1-2; d_call: TRBD1; cdr3_aa: CAISENRQGDRGYTF; cdr3_nt: TGTGCCATCAGTGAGAACCGACAGGGGGATAGGGGCTACACCTTC
v_call: TRBV6-5; clone_size: .; j_call: TRBJ2-7; d_call: TRBD1; cdr3_aa: CASSLPSGGEQYF; cdr3_nt: TGTGCCAGCAGTTTGCCCTCAGGGGGCGAGCAGTACTTC
v_call: TRBV9; clone_size: .; j_call: TRBJ1-2; d_call: .; cdr3_aa: CASSVPGYGYTF; cdr3_nt: TGTGCCAGCAGCGTACCGGGCTATGGCTACACCTTC
v_call: TRBV6-1; clone_size: few; j_call: TRBJ2-2; d_call: .; cdr3_aa: CASTGQMRTGELFF; cdr3_nt: TGTGCCAGCACCGGACAGATGAGGACCGGGGAGCTGTTTTTT
v_call: TRBV7-2; clone_size: .; j_call: TRBJ1-1; d_call: .; cdr3_aa: CASSLDRVTEAFF; cdr3_nt: TGTGCCAGCAGCTTAGATAGGGTCACTGAAGCTTTCTTT
v_call: TRBV7-9; clone_size: .; j_call: TRBJ1-2; d_call: .; cdr3_aa: CASSLVSGNYGYTF; cdr3_nt: TGTGCCAGCAGCTTAGTTTCGGGGAACTATGGCTACACCTTC
v_call: TRBV15; clone_size: .; j_call: TRBJ2-7; d_call: TRBD2; cdr3_aa: CATSISSGSSYEQYF; cdr3_nt: TGTGCCACCAGCATTTCAAGCGGGAGTTCGTACGAGCAGTACTTC
v_call: TRBV2; clone_size: .; j_call: TRBJ1-1; d_call: .; cdr3_aa: CASTRLTGNTEAFF; cdr3_nt: TGTGCCAGCACCAGACTTACAGGGAACACTGAAGCTTTCTTT
v_call: TRBV7-2; clone_size: few; j_call: TRBJ1-1; d_call: .; cdr3_aa: CASSFGARATEAFF; cdr3_nt: TGTGCCAGCAGCTTCGGGGCGAGGGCCACTGAAGCTTTCTTT
v_call: TRBV6-1; clone_size: .; j_call: TRBJ2-5; d_call: .; cdr3_aa: CASRVLGSRRETQYF; cdr3_nt: TGTGCCAGCAGGGTACTAGGGAGCCGGAGGGAGACCCAGTACTTC
v_call: TRBV20-1; clone_size: .; j_call: TRBJ1-2; d_call: .; cdr3_aa: CSAKNPNLLGGYGYTF; cdr3_nt: TGCAGTGCTAAAAACCCTAATTTATTAGGGGGCTATGGCTACACCTTC
v_call: TRBV6-1; clone_size: few; j_call: TRBJ1-6; d_call: .; cdr3_aa: CASSETPGYYNSPLHF; cdr3_nt: TGTGCCAGCAGTGAAACCCCGGGCTACTATAATTCACCCCTCCACTTT
v_call: TRBV20-1; clone_size: .; j_call: TRBJ2-7; d_call: TRBD2; cdr3_aa: CSARRTSEVYEQYF; cdr3_nt: TGCAGTGCTAGGCGGACTAGCGAGGTCTACGAGCAGTACTTC
v_call: TRBV20-1; clone_size: .; j_call: TRBJ2-7; d_call: .; cdr3_aa: CSARTQATYEQYF; cdr3_nt: TGCAGTGCTAGGACCCAGGCCACCTACGAGCAGTACTTC
v_call: TRBV20-1; clone_size: .; j_call: TRBJ2-3; d_call: .; cdr3_aa: CSARGRNTDTQYF; cdr3_nt: TGCAGTGCTAGAGGACGCAACACAGATACGCAGTATTTT
v_call: TRBV27; clone_size: .; j_call: TRBJ2-7; d_call: TRBD1; cdr3_aa: CASSLKGQGSEQYF; cdr3_nt: TGTGCCAGCAGTTTAAAGGGACAGGGGTCCGAGCAGTACTTC
v_call: TRBV20-1; clone_size: .; j_call: TRBJ2-3; d_call: TRBD2; cdr3_aa: CSAPDLGLAGLLTDTQYF; cdr3_nt: TGCAGTGCCCCAGACCTGGGACTAGCGGGGCTTTTGACAGATACGCAGTATTTT
v_call: TRBV19; clone_size: .; j_call: TRBJ1-3; d_call: .; cdr3_aa: CASSIRPTYSGNTIYF; cdr3_nt: TGTGCCAGTAGCATTCGGCCTACTTACTCTGGAAACACCATATATTTT
v_call: TRBV18; clone_size: .; j_call: TRBJ1-1; d_call: .; cdr3_aa: CASSRYYTGGDTEAFF; cdr3_nt: TGTGCCAGCTCACGGTATTACACGGGCGGAGACACTGAAGCTTTCTTT
v_call: TRBV20-1; clone_size: few; j_call: TRBJ1-3; d_call: TRBD1; cdr3_aa: CSAMRTGDGNTIYF; cdr3_nt: TGCAGTGCTATGCGGACAGGGGACGGAAACACCATATATTTT
v_call: TRBV7-6; clone_size: .; j_call: TRBJ2-3; d_call: .; cdr3_aa: CASSAMLGASTDTQYF; cdr3_nt: TGTGCCAGCAGCGCAATGCTAGGGGCGAGCACAGATACGCAGTATTTT
v_call: TRBV5-4; clone_size: .; j_call: TRBJ2-7; d_call: .; cdr3_aa: CASSLGQNTYEQYF; cdr3_nt: TGTGCCAGCAGCCTAGGACAGAACACCTACGAGCAGTACTTC
v_call: TRBV20-1; clone_size: .; j_call: TRBJ2-5; d_call: TRBD2; cdr3_aa: CSARDPGGETQYF; cdr3_nt: TGCAGTGCTAGAGATCCCGGGGGGGAGACCCAGTACTTC
v_call: TRBV6-1; clone_size: .; j_call: TRBJ1-2; d_call: .; cdr3_aa: CASSEPGHTPGGYGYTF; cdr3_nt: TGTGCCAGCAGTGAACCGGGACACACCCCAGGAGGCTATGGCTACACCTTC
v_call: TRBV24-1; clone_size: few; j_call: TRBJ2-1; d_call: TRBD2; cdr3_aa: CATSDPGGAGVEQFF; cdr3_nt: TGTGCCACCAGTGACCCGGGGGGAGCGGGAGTAGAGCAGTTCTTC
v_call: TRBV11-1; clone_size: .; j_call: TRBJ2-5; d_call: TRBD1; cdr3_aa: CASSLHRGSESQETQYF; cdr3_nt: TGTGCCAGCAGCTTGCACAGGGGGTCAGAATCTCAAGAGACCCAGTACTTC
v_call: TRBV7-8; clone_size: .; j_call: TRBJ1-2; d_call: .; cdr3_aa: CASSVLPSTYGYTF; cdr3_nt: TGTGCCAGCAGCGTGCTGCCCTCGACCTATGGCTACACCTTC
v_call: TRBV7-6; clone_size: once; j_call: TRBJ2-3; d_call: .; cdr3_aa: CASSSPASTDTQYF; cdr3_nt: TGTGCCAGCAGCTCACCAGCGAGCACAGATACGCAGTATTTT
v_call: TRBV6-2/TRBV6-3; clone_size: .; j_call: TRBJ1-2; d_call: .; cdr3_aa: CASSYQRQTELMGSYTF; cdr3_nt: TGTGCCAGCAGTTACCAGCGACAGACTGAATTGATGGGAAGCTACACCTTC
v_call: TRBV19; clone_size: few; j_call: TRBJ1-2; d_call: .; cdr3_aa: CASGRTGYGYTF; cdr3_nt: TGTGCCAGTGGACGGACGGGCTATGGCTACACCTTC
v_call: TRBV12-5; clone_size: .; j_call: TRBJ1-1; d_call: .; cdr3_aa: CASGSTRRHPYTEAFF; cdr3_nt: TGTGCTAGTGGCTCGACCCGACGGCACCCTTACACTGAAGCTTTCTTT
v_call: TRBV6-1; clone_size: .; j_call: TRBJ1-2; d_call: TRBD1; cdr3_aa: CASSPGQGRNTF; cdr3_nt: TGTGCCAGCAGTCCGGGACAGGGTCGGAACACCTTC
v_call: TRBV15; clone_size: .; j_call: TRBJ2-5; d_call: TRBD2; cdr3_aa: CATSRFPAGEPKETQYF; cdr3_nt: TGTGCCACCAGCAGGTTCCCAGCGGGGGAACCGAAAGAGACCCAGTACTTC
v_call: TRBV28; clone_size: .; j_call: TRBJ1-2; d_call: TRBD1; cdr3_aa: CASRYTGGAGGYTF; cdr3_nt: TGTGCCAGCAGATATACAGGGGGCGCGGGTGGCTACACCTTC
v_call: TRBV5-1; clone_size: .; j_call: TRBJ2-3; d_call: TRBD2; cdr3_aa: CASSSTSGGSLLGTDTQYF; cdr3_nt: TGCGCCAGCAGCTCCACTAGCGGGGGGTCCCTTCTCGGCACAGATACGCAGTATTTT
v_call: TRBV7-6; clone_size: .; j_call: TRBJ1-6; d_call: .; cdr3_aa: CASSLGGLYNSPLHF; cdr3_nt: TGTGCCAGCAGCTTGGGGGGACTCTATAATTCACCCCTCCACTTT
v_call: TRBV10-3; clone_size: .; j_call: TRBJ1-5; d_call: .; cdr3_aa: CATTEFGNQPQHF; cdr3_nt: TGTGCCACGACAGAGTTTGGCAATCAGCCCCAGCATTTT
v_call: TRBV15; clone_size: .; j_call: TRBJ1-1; d_call: .; cdr3_aa: CATSGGLNTEAFF; cdr3_nt: TGTGCCACCAGCGGGGGCTTGAACACTGAAGCTTTCTTT
v_call: TRBV6-1; clone_size: few; j_call: TRBJ2-2; d_call: .; cdr3_aa: CASREGANTGELFF; cdr3_nt: TGTGCCAGCCGCGAGGGGGCGAACACCGGGGAGCTGTTTTTT
v_call: TRBV20-1; clone_size: few; j_call: TRBJ1-2; d_call: .; cdr3_aa: CSVGSGYGYTF; cdr3_nt: TGCAGTGTAGGGTCCGGCTATGGCTACACCTTC
v_call: TRBV6-1; clone_size: few; j_call: TRBJ2-5; d_call: TRBD1; cdr3_aa: CASCRQGAWETQYF; cdr3_nt: TGTGCCAGCTGTCGGCAGGGGGCTTGGGAGACCCAGTACTTC
v_call: TRBV12-3/TRBV12-4; clone_size: .; j_call: TRBJ2-1; d_call: .; cdr3_aa: CASSLASYNEQFF; cdr3_nt: TGTGCCAGCAGTTTAGCTAGCTACAATGAGCAGTTCTTC
v_call: TRBV7-8; clone_size: once; j_call: TRBJ2-7; d_call: TRBD1; cdr3_aa: CASSPPDRGYNEQYF; cdr3_nt: TGTGCCAGCAGCCCACCGGACAGGGGGTACAACGAGCAGTACTTC
v_call: TRBV7-9; clone_size: .; j_call: TRBJ1-6; d_call: TRBD1; cdr3_aa: CASSSQGGQNSPLHF; cdr3_nt: TGTGCCAGCAGCTCCCAAGGGGGACAGAATTCACCCCTCCACTTT
v_call: TRBV6-1; clone_size: .; j_call: TRBJ1-2; d_call: .; cdr3_aa: CASRFTAEWAHYGYTF; cdr3_nt: TGTGCCAGCCGATTCACCGCGGAGTGGGCCCACTATGGCTACACCTTC
v_call: TRBV15; clone_size: .; j_call: TRBJ2-2; d_call: .; cdr3_aa: CATSRGGHDSGELFF; cdr3_nt: TGTGCCACCAGCAGAGGAGGACATGACTCCGGGGAGCTGTTTTTT
v_call: TRBV2; clone_size: .; j_call: TRBJ1-2; d_call: .; cdr3_aa: CASALLGDGGYTF; cdr3_nt: TGTGCCAGCGCTTTGTTAGGGGACGGCGGCTACACCTTC
v_call: TRBV4-2; clone_size: .; j_call: TRBJ2-5; d_call: .; cdr3_aa: CASSPPGLTGQETQYF; cdr3_nt: TGTGCCAGCAGCCCTCCGGGCCTGACGGGCCAAGAGACCCAGTACTTC
v_call: TRBV7-3; clone_size: .; j_call: TRBJ1-1; d_call: .; cdr3_aa: CASSPGGSRTEAFF; cdr3_nt: TGTGCCAGCAGTCCCGGCGGGAGTCGGACTGAAGCTTTCTTT
v_call: TRBV6-5; clone_size: .; j_call: TRBJ2-2; d_call: .; cdr3_aa: CASSYGRRTTGELFF; cdr3_nt: TGTGCCAGCAGTTACGGTCGACGGACCACCGGGGAGCTGTTTTTT
v_call: TRBV27; clone_size: .; j_call: TRBJ2-1; d_call: .; cdr3_aa: CASSYYDSHGSYNEQFF; cdr3_nt: TGTGCCAGCAGTTATTATGACTCCCACGGCTCCTACAATGAGCAGTTCTTC
v_call: TRBV7-8; clone_size: .; j_call: TRBJ1-1; d_call: .; cdr3_aa: CASSPGRMNTEAFF; cdr3_nt: TGTGCCAGCAGCCCCGGACGGATGAACACTGAAGCTTTCTTT
v_call: TRBV7-3; clone_size: once; j_call: TRBJ1-3; d_call: .; cdr3_aa: CASSLTGGGNTIYF; cdr3_nt: TGTGCCAGCAGCTTAACGGGAGGTGGAAACACCATATATTTT
v_call: TRBV20-1; clone_size: .; j_call: TRBJ1-1; d_call: .; cdr3_aa: CSARGPQNTEAFF; cdr3_nt: TGCAGTGCGCGCGGACCCCAGAACACTGAAGCTTTCTTT
v_call: TRBV27; clone_size: .; j_call: TRBJ2-7; d_call: .; cdr3_aa: CASRPGDVGYEQYF; cdr3_nt: TGTGCCAGCAGGCCAGGGGATGTTGGCTACGAGCAGTACTTC
v_call: TRBV18; clone_size: .; j_call: TRBJ2-7; d_call: TRBD2; cdr3_aa: CASSPAREDEQYF; cdr3_nt: TGTGCCAGCTCACCAGCCCGGGAGGACGAGCAGTACTTC
v_call: TRBV10-3; clone_size: few; j_call: TRBJ2-3; d_call: TRBD1; cdr3_aa: CAITPGTGTDTQYF; cdr3_nt: TGTGCCATCACCCCAGGGACAGGCACAGATACGCAGTATTTT
v_call: TRBV20-1; clone_size: once; j_call: TRBJ2-7; d_call: .; cdr3_aa: CSAPTTYSSYEQYF; cdr3_nt: TGCAGTGCCCCGACTACCTACAGCTCCTACGAGCAGTACTTC
v_call: TRBV20-1; clone_size: .; j_call: TRBJ1-3; d_call: .; cdr3_aa: CSARVQYSGNTIYF; cdr3_nt: TGCAGTGCTAGAGTCCAGTACTCTGGAAACACCATATATTTT